This T cell receptor (beta chain) was sequenced during a study of lung T cells in sarcoidosis with Löfgren's syndrome (dated 2017 in TCRdb). With respect to the entire study: Sarcoidosis was characterized as a granulomatous disease that is mostly pulmonary, in which CD4+ T cells accumulate in bronchoalveolar lavage fluid. The repertoire analyses concentrated on Lofgren's syndrome patients.

Relative to germline, V is missing 5 bases and J is missing 4 bases, with 7 bases of the junction outside any gene match. Including the terminal cysteine and phenylalanine, the CDR3 comprises 15 residues. Only the CDR3 portion is preserved as DNA: 45 bases, with reading frame beginning at the first base. From a lookup of the germline V gene, CDR1 and CDR2 are MNHNS and SASEGT. Sequencing relied on an Illumina MiSeq. The public reads were reanalyzed by TCRdb: fastp trimming at Q25, MiXCR alignment, in-frame beta chains only. Rows with one shared CDR3 protein collapse into an entry with the most common genes and DNA. For this sample the table gives 55,000 to 80,000 distinct CDR3 sequences, of which about 20% were detected only once. The ten largest clones represent about 2.2% of the sample. What the authors observed across the whole study: Recognition of a sarcoidosis-associated antigen was merely suggested, with the antigen itself still putative and unidentified. CDR3 motifs in TRAV12-1 and TRBV2 were reported to be shared across several Lofgren's syndrome patients, which suggests public CD4+ TCR repertoires. When alphabeta pairing was analyzed, TRAV12-1 tended to pair preferentially with TRBV2, and the resulting paired TCRs displayed CDR3 homology. In Lofgren's syndrome patients, relative to control subjects, TRAV12-1 and TRBV2 were reported to be the most expanded V gene segments.

This clonotype was detected many times. Which antigen it targets is not known. Per-base quality was not reported, and no clone a single base away is much larger than it. Sample: CD4+ T cells from PBMCs. In this chain, TRBV6-1 is recombined with TRBJ2-1, with 8 middle bases fitting TRBD2. The clonotype originates from a human donor with sarcoidosis (Löfgren's syndrome or another form), or a control subject (not recorded which). The CDR3 protein sequence reads: CASSYAGRGYNEQFF. The DNA sequence is given as TGTGCCAGCAGTTATGCCGGGAGGGGGTACAATGAGCAGTTCTTC.